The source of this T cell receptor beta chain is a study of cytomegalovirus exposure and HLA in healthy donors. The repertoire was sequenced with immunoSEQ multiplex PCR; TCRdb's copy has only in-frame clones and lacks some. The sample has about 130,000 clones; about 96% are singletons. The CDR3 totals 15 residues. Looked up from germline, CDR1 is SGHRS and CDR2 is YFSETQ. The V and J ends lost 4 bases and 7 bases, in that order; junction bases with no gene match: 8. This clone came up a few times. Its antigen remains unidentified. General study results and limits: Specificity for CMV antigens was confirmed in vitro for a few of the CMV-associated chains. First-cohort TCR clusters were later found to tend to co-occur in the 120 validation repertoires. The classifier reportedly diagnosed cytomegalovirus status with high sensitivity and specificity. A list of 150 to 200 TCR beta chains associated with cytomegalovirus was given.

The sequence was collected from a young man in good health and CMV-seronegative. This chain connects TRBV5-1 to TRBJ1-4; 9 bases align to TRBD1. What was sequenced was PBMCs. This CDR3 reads CASSLLTGGGEKLFF. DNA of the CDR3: TGCGCCAGCAGCCTCCTGACAGGGGGAGGTGAAAAACTGTTTTTT. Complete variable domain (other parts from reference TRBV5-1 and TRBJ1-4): KAGVTQTPRYLIKTRGQQVTLSCSPISGHRSVSWYQQTPGQGLQFLFEYFSETQRNKGNFPGRFSGRQFSNSRSEMNVSTLELGDSALYLCASSLLTGGGEKLFFGSGTQLSVL.